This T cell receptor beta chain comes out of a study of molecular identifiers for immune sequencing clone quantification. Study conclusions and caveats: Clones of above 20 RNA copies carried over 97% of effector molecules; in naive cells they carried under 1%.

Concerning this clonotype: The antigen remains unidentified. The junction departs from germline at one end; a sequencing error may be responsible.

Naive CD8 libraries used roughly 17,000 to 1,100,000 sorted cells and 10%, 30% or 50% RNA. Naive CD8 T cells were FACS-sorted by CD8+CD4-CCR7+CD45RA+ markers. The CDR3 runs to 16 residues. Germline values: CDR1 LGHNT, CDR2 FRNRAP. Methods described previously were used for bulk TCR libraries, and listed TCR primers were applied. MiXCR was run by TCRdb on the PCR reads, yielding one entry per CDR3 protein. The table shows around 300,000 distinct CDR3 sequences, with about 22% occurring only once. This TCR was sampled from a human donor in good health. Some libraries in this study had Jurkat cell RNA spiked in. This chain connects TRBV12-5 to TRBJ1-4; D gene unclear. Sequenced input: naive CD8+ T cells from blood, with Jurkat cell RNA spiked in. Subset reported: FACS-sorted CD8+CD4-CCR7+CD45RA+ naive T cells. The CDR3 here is CASGRPDGPTNKKLFF. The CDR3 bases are TGTGCTAGTGGTCGGCCGGACGGCCCAACTAATAAAAAACTGTTTTTT. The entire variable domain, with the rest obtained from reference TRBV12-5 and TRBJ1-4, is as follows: DARVTQTPRHKVTEMGQEVTMRCQPILGHNTVFWYRQTMMQGLELLAYFRNRAPLDDSGMPKDRFSAEMPDATLATLKIQPSEPRDSAVYFCASGRPDGPTNKKLFFGSGTQLSVL.